These 17 T cell receptor beta chains share one sample of origin, sequenced in a study of T cell repertoires in cytomegalovirus infection. MiXCR, applied by TCRdb to the reads, yields one record per CDR3 protein. The table records approximately 140,000 distinct CDR3 sequences, approximately 8.8% of them present only once. Sequenced sample: PBMCs. Receptors were obtained from a human donor in good health (CMV status not recorded). Some clones in this sample may be carry-over from other donors' samples.

The V call is TRBV13, the J call TRBJ1-6; 9 bases line up with TRBD1. This CDR3 has 16 residues. The trim removed 5 bases at V and 7 bases at J, leaving 9 bases unmatched. Germline CDR1 is PRHDT and CDR2 is FYEKMQ (reference sequence). Here the CDR3 reads CASSPVGTGTNSPLHF. CDR3 in DNA: TGTGCCAGCAGCCCCGTGGGGACAGGGACCAATTCACCCCTCCACTTT.

Of note for this clonotype: Sequence at one end of the junction differs from germline and may be a read error. This chain links TRBV28 with TRBJ2-7, with 8 bases aligning to TRBD2. CDR3 size: 16 residues. Germline V gene sequence: CDR1 MDHEN, CDR2 SYDVKM. The CDR3 region is CVSSTRSGASSYEQYF. The CDR3 DNA reads TGTGTCAGCAGTACCCGTAGCGGGGCGAGCTCCTACGAGCAGTACTTC.

At least ten counts were recorded for this clonotype. The chain joins TRBV7-6 to TRBJ2-3; 13 bases align to TRBD2. The CDR3 consists of 18 residues. Germline lookup yields CDR1 SGHVS and CDR2 FNYEAQ. The V gene end was trimmed by 4 bases and the J gene end by 3 bases; junction bases not matched to a gene: 10. CDR3 in amino acids: CASSSPSGTSGVTDTQYF. The CDR3 DNA sequence: TGTGCCAGCAGCTCGCCCTCCGGGACTAGCGGGGTAACAGATACGCAGTATTTT.

This clonotype was picked up many times. CDR3 sequence reads: CASSPGANYGYTF. CDR3 nucleotide sequence: TGTGCCAGCAGCCCGGGGGCTAACTATGGCTACACCTTC. The V call is TRBV6-2 or TRBV6-3, the J call TRBJ1-2; D may be TRBD1 (5 bases). In germline, CDR1 is MNHEY, CDR2 SVGEGT. The CDR3 is 13 amino acids. V lost 6 bases and J 0 bases, leaving 8 bases between the germline ends.

In its sample, this clonotype was seen many times. The genes are TRBV29-1 and TRBJ1-4; tentatively, D is TRBD1 (5 bases). Trimming pared 4 bases from V and 7 bases from J, leaving 13 bases between. The CDR3 spans 13 residues. CDR1 is SQVTM, CDR2 ANQGSEA, per germline. CDR3 protein: CSVGGAPGEKLFF. The CDR3 DNA is TGCAGCGTTGGAGGGGCCCCAGGTGAAAAACTGTTTTTT.

This clonotype turned up a few times. This rearrangement joins TRBV2 to TRBJ2-6; TRBD1 is a possible D gene (6 bases). The CDR3 has 15 residues. Trimming removed 4 bases at V and 2 bases at J, with 9 bases between. Germline V CDR1 and CDR2: SNHLY, FYNNEI. The CDR3 coding sequence is TGTGCCAGCAGTGTCGACAGGCCTGGGGCCAACGTCCTGACTTTC. Protein: CASSVDRPGANVLTF.

This sequence joins TRBV20-1 and TRBJ2-7; D unresolved. V shed 5 bases and J shed 1 base, with 18 bases lying between them. Germline V gene lookup returns CDR1 DFQATT and CDR2 SNEGSKA (reference sequence). This CDR3 region has 15 residues. The CDR3: CSAPPKGTPSYEQYF. As DNA, the CDR3 is TGCAGTGCTCCCCCCAAGGGAACCCCGTCCTACGAGCAGTACTTC.

Many counts were recorded for this clonotype. This rearrangement joins TRBV11-2 to TRBJ1-2; 8 bases agree with TRBD1. The CDR3 is 16 amino acids. V trimming: 5 bases; J trimming: 0 bases; junction bases outside the gene matches: 8. Germline V gene sequence: CDR1 SGHAT, CDR2 FQNNGV. In DNA form, the CDR3 reads TGTGCCAGCAGCCCCCAGGACAGGGCCGCTAACTATGGCTACACCTTC. Protein: CASSPQDRAANYGYTF. The variable domain in full, completed from reference TRBV11-2 and TRBJ1-2, reads EAGVAQSPRYKIIEKRQSVAFWCNPISGHATLYWYQQILGQGPKLLIQFQNNGVVDDSQLPKDRFSAERLKGVDSTLKIQPAKLEDSAVYLCASSPQDRAANYGYTFGSGTRLTVV.

There are a few counts of this clonotype. The J gene is TRBJ2-5, the V gene TRBV20-1, with 7 bases identical to TRBD1. Germline V CDR1 and CDR2: DFQATT, SNEGSKA (reference sequence). The CDR3 runs to 13 residues. J gave up 1 base and V 7 bases, and 6 bases lay outside the gene matches. The CDR3 here is CSVPGQFQETQYF. Written as DNA, the CDR3 is TGCAGTGTCCCGGGACAGTTCCAAGAGACCCAGTACTTC.

V and J are TRBV20-1 and TRBJ2-1, with 14 bases that match TRBD2. This CDR3 has 15 residues. The V and J ends lost 6 bases and 0 bases, in that order; junction bases with no gene match: 1. In germline, CDR1 is DFQATT, CDR2 SNEGSKA (reference sequence). The CDR3, as DNA: TGCAGTGCCGGGACTAGCGGGAGCTCCTACAATGAGCAGTTCTTC. Its translation is CSAGTSGSSYNEQFF.

This clonotype was recorded a few times. V usage is TRBV29-1 and J usage is TRBJ2-3; 8 nucleotides align to TRBD1. The CDR3 extends over 11 amino acids. The junction had 0 bases not matched to a gene; V was cut back by 6 bases and J by 4 bases. Per germline, CDR1 SQVTM and CDR2 ANQGSEA. The chain's CDR3 is CSVDRADTQYF. The CDR3 coding sequence is TGCAGCGTGGACAGGGCAGATACGCAGTATTTT.

The rearrangement joins TRBV28 to TRBJ2-7; possibly TRBD2 for D (5 bases). Germline V CDR1 and CDR2: MDHEN, SYDVKM. The CDR3 is made up of 12 amino acids. V gave up 6 bases and J gave up 6 bases, with 12 bases separating them. The CDR3, as DNA: TGTGCCAGCAGATTAGGACGGGGCGAGCAGTACTTC. Translating gives CASRLGRGEQYF.

The rearrangement links TRBV29-1 to TRBJ2-3; D is possibly TRBD2 (7 bases). The V gene's germline CDR1 is SQVTM and CDR2 ANQGSEA. V shed 3 bases and J shed 4 bases, with 20 bases lying between them. This CDR3 has 16 amino acids. CDR3 DNA: TGCAGCGTTGACCCCCATAGGGGGGGCCGGGCAGATACGCAGTATTTT. It codes for CSVDPHRGGRADTQYF.

The sample holds many counts of this clonotype. The chain combines TRBV6-5 with TRBJ2-6; maybe TRBD1 (6 bases). The CDR3 runs to 16 residues. V lost 0 bases and J lost 2, with 8 bases in between. Germline V gene lookup returns CDR1 MNHEY and CDR2 SVGAGI. CDR3 bases: TGTGCCAGCAGTTACTCTTCAGGGGCTGGGGCCAACGTCCTGACTTTC. It yields the protein CASSYSSGAGANVLTF.

The table lists this clonotype with many counts. The chain recombines TRBV7-2 with TRBJ2-1; tentative D call: TRBD2 (6 bases). CDR1 and CDR2 (germline): SGHTA, FQGNSA. The V gene lost 2 bases and the J gene lost 0 bases, with 11 bases spanning the gap. The CDR3 runs to 16 residues. The CDR3 protein is CASSLPTGVSYNEQFF. The CDR3 region has the DNA TGTGCCAGCAGCTTACCCACGGGGGTCTCCTACAATGAGCAGTTCTTC.

This clonotype showed up just a few times. The chain uses TRBV3-1 and TRBJ2-3; D not resolved. V lost 4 bases and J 1 base, leaving 6 bases between the germline ends. The CDR3 consists of 13 residues. Germline values: CDR1 LGHDT, CDR2 YNNKEL (reference sequence). The CDR3 DNA reads TGTGCCAGCAGCCCCCCGGGCACAGATACGCAGTATTTT. Translating gives CASSPPGTDTQYF.

This clonotype was detected many times. The J gene is TRBJ1-3, the V gene TRBV7-2; 7 bases are shared with TRBD1. The CDR3 covers 17 residues. V lost 3 bases, J lost 1 base, and 9 bases stayed unmatched. Germline V gene sequence: CDR1 SGHTA, CDR2 FQGNSA. The CDR3 loop is CASSFAGQLLSGNTIYF. The CDR3 bases are TGTGCCAGCAGCTTCGCGGGACAGTTACTTTCTGGAAACACCATATATTTT.